What follows are 10 T cell receptor beta chains derived from one specimen sequenced in a study of TIL therapy for anti-PD-1-resistant metastatic lung cancer. The libraries were made with immunoSEQ v3. Clones were read by immunoSEQ multiplex PCR, and TCRdb kept only the in-frame ones, dropping some. Of 50,000 to 60,000 clones listed, more than 80% are singletons. As to time point: pre-treatment sample, taken before nivolumab and TIL therapy. This sample comprised blood, obtained at baseline. Receptor source: a person between 25 and 79 years old with non-small cell lung cancer.

The table lists this clone with a count of one. This rearrangement joins TRBV18 to TRBJ2-1, with 13 bases fitting TRBD2. The length of the CDR3 is 17 residues. V lost 4 bases and J lost 5; bases outside the gene matches: 8. CDR1 and CDR2 from the germline V gene are KGHSH and LQKENI. DNA for the CDR3: TGTGCCAGCTCACTCGGACTAGCGGGAGAATTTAACAATGAGCAGTTCTTC. Residues: CASSLGLAGEFNNEQFF.

This chain links TRBV11-2 with TRBJ2-7, with D perhaps TRBD1 (6 bases). This CDR3 has 13 amino acids. Germline values: CDR1 SGHAT, CDR2 FQNNGV. With 5 bases removed from V and 6 bases from J, the gap between germline ends came to 14 bases. CDR3 region: CASSQFRGPEQYF. The CDR3 nucleotides are TGTGCCAGCAGCCAATTCAGGGGACCCGAGCAGTACTTC. Using reference TRBV11-2 and TRBJ2-7 for the parts outside the CDR3, the full variable domain is EAGVAQSPRYKIIEKRQSVAFWCNPISGHATLYWYQQILGQGPKLLIQFQNNGVVDDSQLPKDRFSAERLKGVDSTLKIQPAKLEDSAVYLCASSQFRGPEQYFGPGTRLTVT.

This clone was detected ten times or more. This sequence joins TRBV28 and TRBJ2-1, with D maybe TRBD1 (7 bases). The V end lost 5 bases, the J end lost 8 bases, and 19 bases lay between the germline ends. Looked up from germline, CDR1 is MDHEN and CDR2 is SYDVKM. The CDR3 length is 15 residues. The CDR3 region is CASSLLATGLDEQFF. The CDR3 region has the DNA TGTGCCAGCAGTCTCCTAGCGACAGGGCTGGATGAGCAGTTCTTC.

The chain uses TRBV27 and TRBJ2-7; TRBD1 agrees at 12 bases. The J segment lost 5 bases and the V segment lost 5 bases, leaving 7 bases of the junction unmatched. Germline V gene sequence: CDR1 MNHEY, CDR2 SMNVEV (reference sequence). The length of the CDR3 is 15 residues. For the CDR3, the DNA is TGTGCCAGCAGTCCGGGACAGGGGGCAAGGAACGAGCAGTACTTC. This translates into CASSPGQGARNEQYF.

CDR3 amino acids: CASSSDPGRETQYF. The CDR3 region has the DNA TGTGCCAGCAGTTCGGACCCTGGGAGAGAGACCCAGTACTTC. This chain connects TRBV28 to TRBJ2-5; a possible D gene is TRBD2 (5 bases). This CDR3 has 14 residues. V lost 4 bases to trimming and J lost 4 bases, with 13 bases between them. Looked up from germline, CDR1 is MDHEN and CDR2 is SYDVKM.

This clone was picked up one time. The CDR3 coding sequence is TGTGCCAGCAGCCTGATAAGCTCCTACGAGCAGTACTTC. Translation: CASSLISSYEQYF. This chain connects TRBV6-5 to TRBJ2-7, with D uncertain. Germline values: CDR1 MNHEY, CDR2 SVGAGI. V lost 6 bases and J lost 0, with 9 bases in between. The CDR3 has 13 amino acids.

This clone came up once. The genes are TRBV19 and TRBJ2-4; TRBD1 is a possible D gene (6 bases). Germline CDR1 is LNHDA and CDR2 is SQIVND (reference sequence). There are 14 residues in the CDR3. The V end lost 6 bases, the J end lost 7 bases, and 16 bases lay between the germline ends. The DNA for the CDR3 is TGTGCCAGTAGCTTGAGGGACAATCCCAACATTCAGTACTTC. Its translation is CASSLRDNPNIQYF.

In DNA, the CDR3 is TGTGCCTGGAGTCCCTCCCCGGCCGATGAGCAGTTCTTC. It is translated as CAWSPSPADEQFF. The chain links TRBV30 to TRBJ2-1; D is unresolved. Trimming cost V 2 bases and J 8 bases, with 13 bases left between them. The CDR3 sequence is 13 residues long. The germline V gene has CDR1 GTSNPN and CDR2 SVGIG (reference sequence).

This clone has more than one count but fewer than ten. The chain combines TRBV16 with TRBJ1-5, with a possible D match to TRBD1 (5 bases). Trimming cost V 0 bases and J 7 bases, with 13 bases left between them. The CDR3 has 15 residues. Germline assignment: CDR1 KGHSY and CDR2 FQNENV. As DNA, the CDR3 is TGTGCCAGCAGCCAATCGAGGGGATCGGGGCAGCCCCAGCATTTT. As protein: CASSQSRGSGQPQHF.

This clone was counted between two and nine times. The CDR3 region is CAWNPGGQEKLFF. The CDR3 nucleotides read TGTGCCTGGAACCCCGGGGGGCAGGAAAAACTGTTTTTT. V usage is TRBV30 and J usage is TRBJ1-4, with a tentative D call TRBD1 (6 bases). V lost 4 bases to trimming and J lost 8 bases, with 14 bases between them. Per the germline V gene, CDR1 is GTSNPN and CDR2 is SVGIG (reference sequence). The CDR3 is 13 residues long.